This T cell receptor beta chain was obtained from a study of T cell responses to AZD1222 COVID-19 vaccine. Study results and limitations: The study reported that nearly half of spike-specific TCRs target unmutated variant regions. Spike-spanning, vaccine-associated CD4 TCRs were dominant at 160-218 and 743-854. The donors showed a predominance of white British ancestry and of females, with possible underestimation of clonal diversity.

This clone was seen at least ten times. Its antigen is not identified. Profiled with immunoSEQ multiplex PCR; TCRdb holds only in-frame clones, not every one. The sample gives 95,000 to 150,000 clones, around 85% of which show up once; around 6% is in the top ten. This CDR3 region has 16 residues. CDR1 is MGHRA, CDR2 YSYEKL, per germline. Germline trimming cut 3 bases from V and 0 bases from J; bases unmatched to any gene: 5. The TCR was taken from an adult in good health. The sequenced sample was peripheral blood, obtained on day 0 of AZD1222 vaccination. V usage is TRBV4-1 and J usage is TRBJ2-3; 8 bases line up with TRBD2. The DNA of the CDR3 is TGCGCCAGCAGCCACGTTAGCGGGGTTAGCACAGATACGCAGTATTTT. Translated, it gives CASSHVSGVSTDTQYF.